These 8 T cell receptor beta chains share one sample of origin, sequenced in a study of cytomegalovirus exposure and HLA in healthy donors. Primers: 60 Vbeta forward and 13 Jbeta reverse. Some clones are missing from TCRdb's copy, which holds only in-frame ones; the method was immunoSEQ multiplex PCR. The table shows around 130,000 clones, with 70% to 80% occurring only once. Sequencing was carried out using PBMCs. The receptor source for this set is a woman aged 55-69 years in good health and CMV-seropositive.

The chain employs TRBV4-1 and TRBJ2-1, with TRBD1 matching over 7 bases. CDR3 length: 12 amino acids. CDR1 and CDR2 (germline): MGHRA, YSYEKL. J lost 7 bases, V lost 6 bases, and 3 bases had no gene match. CDR3 nucleotide sequence: TGCGCCAGCAGAGAGACAGGGAATGAGCAGTTCTTC. This translates into CASRETGNEQFF.

The chain couples TRBV29-1 to TRBJ1-1; 7 nucleotides line up with TRBD1. The CDR3 is made up of 14 amino acids. In germline, CDR1 is SQVTM, CDR2 ANQGSEA. V was clipped by 6 bases and J by 5 bases; unmatched bases: 12. The chain's CDR3 is CSVHQQGPETEAFF. For the CDR3, the DNA is TGCAGCGTCCACCAACAGGGGCCCGAGACTGAAGCTTTCTTT.

The chain combines TRBV10-1 with TRBJ2-2, with D unclear. V shed 6 bases and J shed 0 bases, with 5 bases lying between them. This CDR3 comprises 13 residues. CDR1 and CDR2 from the germline V gene are WNHNN and SYGVQD (reference sequence). CDR3 amino acids: CASRHSNTGELFF. CDR3 bases: TGCGCCAGCAGACATTCGAACACCGGGGAGCTGTTTTTT.

The chain couples TRBV6-6 to TRBJ2-7, with a weak D call TRBD2 (5 bases). CDR1 and CDR2 from the germline V gene are MNHNY and SVGAGI (reference sequence). The CDR3 loop spans 13 amino acids. The V and J ends lost 6 bases and 2 bases respectively, with 11 bases between them. The CDR3 nucleotides are TGTGCCAGCAGGCCGACGGGAACCTACGAGCAGTACTTC. Residues: CASRPTGTYEQYF.

The CDR3 here is CASSRGQGRETQYF. The CDR3 DNA reads as TGCGCCAGCAGCCGCGGCCAGGGAAGGGAGACCCAGTACTTC. The chain carries TRBV5-1 and TRBJ2-5; D might be TRBD1 (5 bases). In germline, CDR1 is SGHRS, CDR2 YFSETQ. V was trimmed by 4 bases and J by 5 bases, leaving 15 bases between them. CDR3 length: 14 amino acids. The variable domain in full, completed from reference TRBV5-1 and TRBJ2-5, reads KAGVTQTPRYLIKTRGQQVTLSCSPISGHRSVSWYQQTPGQGLQFLFEYFSETQRNKGNFPGRFSGRQFSNSRSEMNVSTLELGDSALYLCASSRGQGRETQYFGPGTRLLVL.

This rearrangement joins TRBV29-1 to TRBJ2-7; D may be TRBD2 (6 bases). Germline assignment: CDR1 SQVTM and CDR2 ANQGSEA. The V and J ends lost 6 bases and 2 bases respectively, with 14 bases between them. The CDR3 sequence is 13 residues long. The CDR3 sequence: CSVRDGGTYEQYF. Here the CDR3 DNA reads TGCAGCGTCCGGGACGGAGGGACCTACGAGCAGTACTTC.

This clone was detected ten times or more. This sequence joins TRBV6-1 and TRBJ1-1; D unresolved. Germline V CDR1 and CDR2: MNHNS, SASEGT. Between the trimmed V and J ends, which lost 0 bases and 4 bases, there was a span of 12 bases. The CDR3 is made up of 15 amino acids. CDR3 nucleotide sequence: TGTGCCAGCAGTGAAGCGCGAGGTCGCATCACTGAAGCTTTCTTT. This encodes CASSEARGRITEAFF.

V gene TRBV5-1 combines with J gene TRBJ1-4; maybe TRBD1 (5 bases). This CDR3 has 15 amino acids. Trimming took 0 bases from V and 8 from J, leaving 14 bases between them. CDR1 SGHRS and CDR2 YFSETQ come from the germline V gene. The chain's CDR3 is CASSLGPQRGEKLFF. The DNA for the CDR3 is TGCGCCAGCAGCTTGGGGCCCCAGCGGGGGGAAAAACTGTTTTTT.